The 27 T cell receptor beta chains below come from one sample, sequenced in a study of control samples from healthy donors and cancer patients. The assay was immunoSEQ multiplex PCR, and TCRdb's table has in-frame clones only and misses some. This sample has fewer than 200,000 clones; 85% to 95% occur once, and the top ten carry 1.4% to 1.5%. The sample was blood. All receptors derive from a man aged 18 to 29 in good health.

J is TRBJ2-1 and V is TRBV3-1 (or the pseudogene TRBV3-2); 11 bases map to TRBD2. Trimming cost V 6 bases and J 6 bases; bases outside gene matches: 4. The CDR3 is 14 amino acids. Germline V gene sequence: CDR1 LGHDT, CDR2 YNNKEL (reference sequence). CDR3 sequence: CASRLGTSGNEQFF. CDR3 nucleotides: TGTGCCAGCAGATTGGGGACTAGCGGCAATGAGCAGTTCTTC.

J is TRBJ1-1 and V is TRBV5-6, with D unclear. V lost 0 bases, J lost 5 bases, and 14 bases lay in between. The CDR3 sequence is 15 residues long. The germline V gene has CDR1 SGHDT and CDR2 YYEEEE. CDR3 sequence: CASSLVPQLLTEAFF. DNA of the CDR3: TGTGCCAGCAGCTTGGTCCCGCAGCTTCTTACTGAAGCTTTCTTT.

The CDR3 is CATSYSVAGGKSSYEQYF. DNA for the CDR3: TGTGCCACCAGTTACAGTGTGGCAGGGGGGAAGAGCTCCTACGAGCAGTACTTC. V and J are TRBV24-1 and TRBJ2-7; D is perhaps TRBD1 (7 bases). Per the germline V gene, CDR1 is KGHDR and CDR2 is SFDVKD. Between the trimmed V and J ends, which lost 6 bases and 0 bases, there was a span of 23 bases. The CDR3 runs 18 residues.

V is TRBV6-5 and J is TRBJ2-2; D possibly corresponds to TRBD2 (5 bases). Germline assignment: CDR1 MNHEY and CDR2 SVGAGI. The CDR3 consists of 13 residues. The germline V and J ends were trimmed by 3 bases and 8 bases, with 10 bases remaining between them. The CDR3 DNA sequence: TGTGCCAGCAGTTATATGACTATGGGGGAGCTGTTTTTT. This gives the protein CASSYMTMGELFF.

This chain connects TRBV29-1 to TRBJ1-4, with no clear D. V was trimmed by 0 bases and J by 4 bases, leaving 6 bases between them. Germline CDR1 SQVTM, CDR2 ANQGSEA. CDR3 length: 13 amino acids. The CDR3 here is CSVEDRSNEKLFF. Here the CDR3 DNA reads TGCAGCGTTGAAGACAGAAGTAATGAAAAACTGTTTTTT.

This clone appeared a few times. The V and J genes are TRBV6-5 and TRBJ2-5; a weak D match, TRBD2 (7 bases). The germline V and J ends were trimmed by 0 bases and 5 bases, with 13 bases remaining between them. The CDR3 spans 15 residues. Germline V lookup: CDR1 MNHEY, CDR2 SVGAGI. Written as DNA, the CDR3 is TGTGCCAGCAGTTACTCAGGGGGGGCCAGGGAGACCCAGTACTTC. It yields the protein CASSYSGGARETQYF.

The genes are TRBV10-3 and TRBJ2-5; D is tentatively TRBD1 or TRBD2 (6 bases each). Trimming took off 2 bases at V and 5 bases at J, with 15 bases between the two ends. Germline CDR1 reads ENHRY; CDR2 reads SYGVKD. The length of the CDR3 is 15 residues. The CDR3 is CAISEPPGGRETQYF. In nucleotides, the CDR3 is TGTGCCATCAGTGAGCCACCTGGGGGGCGGGAGACCCAGTACTTC.

The J gene is TRBJ2-3, the V gene TRBV6-2 or TRBV6-3, with D possibly being TRBD1 (5 bases). Germline V gives CDR1 MNHEY, CDR2 SVGEGT. The V end lost 5 bases, the J end lost 4 bases, and 13 bases lay between the germline ends. This CDR3 is 14 amino acids long. In DNA, the CDR3 is TGTGCCAGCAGTCCCAAAGGGGCCCCAGATACGCAGTATTTT. It specifies CASSPKGAPDTQYF.

The chain employs TRBV9 and TRBJ2-7; D possibly uses TRBD1 or TRBD2 (5 bases each). The CDR3 length is 14 residues. Germline V CDR1 and CDR2: SGDLS, YYNGEE. V dropped 6 bases and J dropped 1 base, with 14 bases sitting between them. This chain's CDR3 is CASTRGQGSYEQYF. The CDR3 coding sequence is TGTGCCAGCACCAGAGGGCAGGGTTCCTACGAGCAGTACTTC.

This chain links TRBV11-2 with TRBJ1-2; unclear D gene. CDR1 and CDR2 (germline): SGHAT, FQNNGV. Trimming took off 7 bases at V and 5 bases at J, with 8 bases between the two ends. The CDR3 contains 11 residues. The CDR3 DNA sequence: TGTGCCAGCACCGACGGATATGGCTACACCTTC. This codes for CASTDGYGYTF.

The V and J genes are TRBV18 and TRBJ2-1, with 7 nucleotides matching TRBD1. Germline assignment: CDR1 KGHSH and CDR2 LQKENI. The length of the CDR3 is 14 residues. V trimming: 3 bases; J trimming: 3 bases; junction bases outside the gene matches: 2. Here the CDR3 reads CASSPDRVYNEQFF. The CDR3 DNA sequence: TGTGCCAGCTCACCCGACAGGGTCTACAATGAGCAGTTCTTC.

The chain uses TRBV6-1 and TRBJ1-5; D gene ambiguous. The germline V and J ends were trimmed by 2 bases and 5 bases, with 13 bases remaining between them. Germline V gives CDR1 MNHNS, CDR2 SASEGT. The CDR3 length is 15 residues. CDR3: CASSESAGKYQPQHF. For the CDR3, the DNA is TGTGCCAGCAGTGAATCCGCGGGGAAGTATCAGCCCCAGCATTTT.

This clone was detected once. The chain has TRBV6-5 and TRBJ2-3; 7 nucleotides agree with TRBD2. Unmatched junction bases numbered 5, after V lost 6 bases and J lost 5 bases. The CDR3 totals 13 residues. CDR1 MNHEY and CDR2 SVGAGI come from the germline V gene. Written as DNA, the CDR3 is TGTGCCAGCAGCCCGAGGGAGGGAGATACGCAGTATTTT. Residues: CASSPREGDTQYF.

This chain uses TRBV5-6 with TRBJ1-5, with 7 bases lining up with TRBD1. Trimming at V came to 4 bases and at J to 6 bases, leaving 7 bases not matched to a gene. This CDR3 region has 14 residues. Germline V gene data show CDR1 as SGHDT and CDR2 as YYEEEE. CDR3 in DNA: TGTGCCAGCAGCGTACGACAGGGCGGTCAGCCCCAGCATTTT. It codes for CASSVRQGGQPQHF.

The chain links TRBV20-1 to TRBJ2-3; no clear D gene. The CDR3 is made up of 11 amino acids. CDR1 DFQATT and CDR2 SNEGSKA come from the germline V gene (reference sequence). V lost 2 bases, J lost 6 bases, and 6 bases lay in between. The CDR3 reads CSARPRDTQYF. For the CDR3, the DNA is TGCAGTGCTAGACCTAGGGATACGCAGTATTTT.

The rearrangement joins TRBV5-1 to TRBJ1-3; the D gene is possibly TRBD1 (5 bases). The ends were cut back, 0 bases at V and 0 bases at J, with 7 bases in the middle. This CDR3 is 15 amino acids long. CDR1 and CDR2 (germline): SGHRS, YFSETQ. The DNA for the CDR3 is TGCGCCAGCAGCTTGGGAGACAGCTCTGGAAACACCATATATTTT. Translated: CASSLGDSSGNTIYF.

The chain joins TRBV18 to TRBJ1-6; 8 bases align to TRBD1. The trim removed 2 bases at V and 10 bases at J, leaving 7 bases unmatched. The CDR3 has 15 residues. Germline-derived CDR1 and CDR2 are KGHSH and LQKENI. CDR3 residues: CASSPSGQGLSPLHF. CDR3 sequence (DNA): TGTGCCAGCTCACCATCCGGACAGGGACTCTCACCCCTCCACTTT.

This clone was recorded only once. The V gene is TRBV28, the J gene TRBJ1-2; 9 bases map to TRBD1. This CDR3 has 13 residues. The V gene end was trimmed by 5 bases and the J gene end by 4 bases; junction bases not matched to a gene: 2. Germline CDR1 MDHEN, CDR2 SYDVKM. The CDR3 loop is CASSLTGGYGYTF. The CDR3 region has the DNA TGTGCCAGCAGTCTGACAGGGGGCTATGGCTACACCTTC.

V usage is TRBV10-1 and J usage is TRBJ2-3, with TRBD1 identical over 8 bases. The V gene end was trimmed by 3 bases and the J gene end by 2 bases; junction bases not matched to a gene: 4. CDR1 and CDR2 (germline): WNHNN, SYGVQD (reference sequence). The CDR3 runs 15 residues. Written as DNA, the CDR3 is TGCGCCAGCAGTGACAGGGGGCTCCTCACAGATACGCAGTATTTT. Its protein is CASSDRGLLTDTQYF.

V usage is TRBV5-1 and J usage is TRBJ2-1, with a weak D call TRBD1 (6 bases). This CDR3 region has 14 residues. V shed 0 bases and J shed 4 bases, with 8 bases lying between them. Germline V gives CDR1 SGHRS, CDR2 YFSETQ. Written as DNA, the CDR3 is TGCGCCAGCAGCTTGGGACAGGCTTACAATGAGCAGTTCTTC. Amino acid sequence: CASSLGQAYNEQFF.

DNA of the CDR3: TGTGCCAGCAGTGAAGCCGGCATTGGGAACACCATATATTTT. This translates into CASSEAGIGNTIYF. This rearrangement joins TRBV2 to TRBJ1-3; no firm D call. V lost 0 bases, J lost 7 bases, and 10 bases lay in between. The germline V gene encodes CDR1 SNHLY and CDR2 FYNNEI. CDR3 length: 14 residues.

The gene calls are TRBV5-4 and TRBJ1-1, with 11 bases identical to TRBD1. Germline V CDR1 and CDR2: SGHNT, YYREEE (reference sequence). The trim removed 4 bases at V and 7 bases at J, leaving 6 bases unmatched. CDR3 length equals 14 residues. The CDR3 DNA sequence: TGTGCCAGCAGCCGGACAGGGGGCACCGTTGAAGCTTTCTTT. It yields the protein CASSRTGGTVEAFF.

The gene calls are TRBV27 and TRBJ2-1, with a weak D call TRBD2 (6 bases). Looked up from germline, CDR1 is MNHEY and CDR2 is SMNVEV (reference sequence). Deletions cut 6 bases from V and 5 bases from J, with 17 bases between. The CDR3 consists of 15 residues. This chain's CDR3 is CASSRGATRNNEQFF. CDR3 nucleotides: TGTGCCAGCAGCCGCGGGGCTACCCGGAACAATGAGCAGTTCTTC.

The V and J genes are TRBV2 and TRBJ1-5, with D possibly matching TRBD1 (5 bases). The CDR3 has 17 residues. Between the trimmed V and J ends, which lost 4 bases and 0 bases, there was a span of 16 bases. Looked up from germline, CDR1 is SNHLY and CDR2 is FYNNEI. CDR3 nucleotides: TGTGCCAGCAGTGGGCAGGGCGCAGATTTTAGCAATCAGCCCCAGCATTTT. This gives the protein CASSGQGADFSNQPQHF.

The J gene is TRBJ2-2, the V gene TRBV27, with 8 bases identical to TRBD2. The germline gives CDR1 MNHEY, CDR2 SMNVEV (reference sequence). V gave up 1 base and J gave up 5 bases; unmatched junction bases: 9. This CDR3 region has 17 residues. DNA for the CDR3: TGTGCCAGCAGTTTATTTGTGGGCGGGGGGAGGACCGGGGAGCTGTTTTTT. Protein product: CASSLFVGGGRTGELFF.

In this sample, this clone turned up a few times. The chain uses TRBV11-2 and TRBJ2-2; D could derive from TRBD1 or TRBD2 (6 bases each). The CDR3 is 16 amino acids. Trimming removed 7 bases at V and 5 bases at J, with 20 bases between. From germline, CDR1 is SGHAT and CDR2 FQNNGV. CDR3 loop: CASKQSRGLETGELFF. CDR3 DNA sequence: TGTGCCAGCAAACAGTCTCGGGGGCTAGAAACCGGGGAGCTGTTTTTT.

The J gene is TRBJ2-1, the V gene TRBV27, with D possibly matching TRBD2 (5 bases). Germline-derived CDR1 and CDR2 are MNHEY and SMNVEV (reference sequence). V lost 4 bases to trimming and J lost 6 bases, with 7 bases between them. The CDR3 is made up of 12 amino acids. The CDR3, as DNA: TGTGCCAGCAGTTCCCGGGGCAATGAGCAGTTCTTC. As protein: CASSSRGNEQFF.